This TCR beta chain is drawn from a study of blood T cell repertoires in COVID-19. TCRdb's copy holds only in-frame clones and misses some; the assay was immunoSEQ multiplex PCR. The sample includes 150,000 to 200,000 clones, around 90% seen only once; the top ten take 2.7%. The V and J ends lost 4 bases and 1 base, in that order; junction bases with no gene match: 6. Looked up from germline, CDR1 is MDHEN and CDR2 is SYDVKM. The CDR3 runs 15 residues. This clone came up once. V and J are TRBV28 and TRBJ1-1, with 7 bases fitting TRBD1. Sequencing was done on a sample of peripheral blood. The sequence came from a man between 40 and 49 years old with active or convalescent COVID-19. The CDR3 reads CASSSWTGPNTEAFF. In DNA form, the CDR3 reads TGTGCCAGCAGTTCATGGACAGGCCCGAACACTGAAGCTTTCTTT.